This T cell receptor beta chain was recorded in a study of cytotoxic CD8 clonotypes in ibrutinib-treated CLL. The overall study: Median treatment time before response sampling was roughly twelve months, range 6 to 36. Study observations and caveats: Increased clonality at ibrutinib response gave way to a return toward baseline at progression. Patients showed higher baseline clonality than age-matched healthy donors, and it tracked circulating CD8+ T-cell counts.

TCRdb's copy holds only in-frame clones and misses some; the assay was immunoSEQ multiplex PCR. The table includes over 120,000 clones, 79% detected once. This clone was observed a handful of times. Its matching antigen is unknown. V was trimmed by 0 bases and J by 2 bases, leaving 5 bases between them. Germline CDR1 SGHRS, CDR2 YFSETQ. The length of the CDR3 is 13 residues. The gene calls are TRBV5-1 and TRBJ1-2; no clear D. The starting material was PBMCs, obtained after 12 months of ibrutinib treatment. The TCR was taken from a human donor with chronic lymphocytic leukemia. CDR3 in DNA: TGCGCCAGCAGCTTGGAAGTAAACTATGGCTACACCTTC. It codes for CASSLEVNYGYTF.